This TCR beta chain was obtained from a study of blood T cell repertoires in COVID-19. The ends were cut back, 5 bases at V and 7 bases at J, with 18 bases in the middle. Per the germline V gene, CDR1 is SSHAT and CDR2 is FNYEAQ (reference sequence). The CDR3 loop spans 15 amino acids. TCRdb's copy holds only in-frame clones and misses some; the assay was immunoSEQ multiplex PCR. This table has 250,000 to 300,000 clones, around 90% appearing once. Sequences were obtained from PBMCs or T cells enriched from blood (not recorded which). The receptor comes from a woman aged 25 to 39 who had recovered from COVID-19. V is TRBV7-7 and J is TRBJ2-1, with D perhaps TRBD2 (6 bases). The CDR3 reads CASSLGGSPRNEQFF. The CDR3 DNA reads TGTGCCAGCAGCCTCGGGGGATCTCCGAGGAATGAGCAGTTCTTC.